The 29 T cell receptor beta chains given below trace back to one sample, sequenced in a study of response to subunit inactivated influenza vaccine. TCRdb analysed the RT-PCR reads with MiXCR anew, one entry per CDR3 protein. The profile shows 500,000 to 650,000 distinct CDR3 sequences, approximately 7.7% of them singletons. Sequenced material: PBMCs from blood, taken roughly 24 months after vaccination. The receptors stem from a man aged 45-69 years who received an inactivated influenza vaccine.

On this clonotype: This may be a read error, as it is one base from a much larger clone. The chain links TRBV20-1 to TRBJ2-1, with 8 bases matching TRBD2. The CDR3 is 15 amino acids. Germline assignment: CDR1 DFQATT and CDR2 SNEGSKA (reference sequence). Losses at the gene ends were 4 bases for V and 3 bases for J; bases not matched to a gene: 8. CDR3 in amino acids: CSAIDLSGGYNEQFF. CDR3 bases: TGCAGTGCTATAGATCTCAGCGGGGGCTACAATGAGCAGTTCTTC.

This clonotype was counted only a few times. The chain has TRBV18 and TRBJ2-3, with D perhaps being TRBD1 or TRBD2 (5 bases each). The germline V gene has CDR1 KGHSH and CDR2 LQKENI. Trimming removed 2 bases from V and 6 bases from J, with 12 bases in between. The CDR3 is 14 residues long. The CDR3 spells CASSPVRQRDTQYF. The DNA of the CDR3 is TGTGCCAGCTCACCAGTTAGACAGCGGGATACGCAGTATTTT.

This clonotype occurred a few times. The chain employs TRBV5-4 and TRBJ1-2, with 9 positions matching TRBD1. Germline V CDR1 and CDR2: SGHNT, YYREEE (reference sequence). This CDR3 spans 17 amino acids. The V gene end was trimmed by 4 bases and the J gene end by 2 bases; junction bases not matched to a gene: 12. The CDR3, as DNA: TGTGCCAGCAGCCTACTCCAAAGGACAGGGGCGAACTATGGCTACACCTTC. It codes for CASSLLQRTGANYGYTF.

This clonotype was detected a few times. CDR3 sequence: CASSLRTGRYENEQFF. Written as DNA, the CDR3 is TGTGCCAGCAGCCTGCGGACAGGGAGGTATGAGAATGAGCAGTTCTTC. The chain links TRBV7-2 to TRBJ2-1, with 8 bases identical to TRBD1. The CDR3 extends over 16 amino acids. V shed 5 bases, J shed 7 bases, and the junction held 13 bases outside the gene matches. The germline gives CDR1 SGHTA, CDR2 FQGNSA.

This clonotype appeared many times. The chain joins TRBV7-2 to TRBJ1-1; the match to TRBD1 covers 7 bases. CDR1 SGHTA and CDR2 FQGNSA come from the germline V gene. CDR3 size: 14 residues. V lost 5 bases, J lost 5 bases, and 8 bases stayed unmatched. CDR3 DNA: TGTGCCAGCAGCATACAAGGGGGCTCGACTGAAGCTTTCTTT. This encodes CASSIQGGSTEAFF.

This clonotype was observed a handful of times. V gene TRBV7-9 combines with J gene TRBJ1-2; D possibly corresponds to TRBD1 (5 bases). CDR3 length: 15 residues. Trimming left V 4 bases short and J 2 bases short, with 14 bases between. Germline values: CDR1 SEHNR, CDR2 FQNEAQ (reference sequence). The CDR3 DNA follows: TGTGCCAGCAGCTCTAGTTGGGGGGAGAACTATGGCTACACCTTC. The encoded protein is CASSSSWGENYGYTF.

A few counts support this clonotype. The rearrangement links TRBV25-1 to TRBJ1-1; 8 bases match TRBD1. Germline assignment: CDR1 MGHDK and CDR2 SYGVNS. The J segment lost 1 base and the V segment lost 6 bases, leaving 10 bases of the junction unmatched. There are 16 residues in the CDR3. The CDR3 DNA reads TGTGCCAGCAGAAGCCCGGGACAGGCAAAGAACACTGAAGCTTTCTTT. Encoded protein: CASRSPGQAKNTEAFF.

The rearrangement links TRBV7-9 to TRBJ2-7; 8 bases align to TRBD1. The CDR3 totals 16 residues. V shed 0 bases, J shed 4 bases, and the junction held 8 bases outside the gene matches. Germline V lookup: CDR1 SEHNR, CDR2 FQNEAQ (reference sequence). The CDR3 nucleotides read TGTGCCAGCAGCTTAGCCCTTGGACAGGGATTTTACGAGCAGTACTTC. Translated: CASSLALGQGFYEQYF.

At least ten counts were recorded for this clonotype. V gene TRBV20-1 combines with J gene TRBJ1-1, with a possible D match to TRBD1 (6 bases). Trimming shortened V by 6 bases and J by 4 bases, and 18 bases separated the two germline ends. CDR3 length equals 14 residues. Germline lookup yields CDR1 DFQATT and CDR2 SNEGSKA (reference sequence). CDR3 in amino acids: CSATRGGIGTEAFF. For the CDR3, the DNA is TGCAGTGCCACTCGGGGGGGCATAGGCACTGAAGCTTTCTTT.

This clonotype was seen ten or more times. This chain connects TRBV10-3 to TRBJ1-6; D remains unclear. V lost 4 bases to trimming and J lost 10 bases, with 20 bases between them. CDR1 ENHRY and CDR2 SYGVKD come from the germline V gene. The CDR3 totals 16 residues. The CDR3 here is CAISVNTASSGSPLHF. CDR3 sequence (DNA): TGTGCCATCAGTGTAAACACGGCCAGCTCAGGCTCACCCCTCCACTTT.

This clonotype has a handful of counts. The CDR3 bases are TGTGCCAGCTCGGGACAGGAAAAAAACATTCAGTACTTC. It is translated as CASSGQEKNIQYF. V is TRBV25-1 and J is TRBJ2-4; 8 nucleotides align to TRBD1. J gave up 4 bases and V 8 bases, and 4 bases lay outside the gene matches. Germline values: CDR1 MGHDK, CDR2 SYGVNS. CDR3 length: 13 residues.

This clonotype was observed many times. CDR3 nucleotides: TGTGCCAGCAGCGTAGAAGCGCTAGCGAAGGATGAGCAGTTCTTC. Translating it yields CASSVEALAKDEQFF. This chain uses TRBV9 with TRBJ2-1, with a weak D call TRBD2 (6 bases). Per the germline V gene, CDR1 is SGDLS and CDR2 is YYNGEE. V was cut by 0 bases and J by 8 bases, with 15 bases left in between. The CDR3 consists of 15 residues.

The chain employs TRBV18 and TRBJ2-5; 7 nucleotides agree with TRBD1. V lost 3 bases to trimming and J lost 5 bases; unmatched junction nucleotides: 9. The V gene's germline CDR1 is KGHSH and CDR2 LQKENI. CDR3 size: 15 residues. The CDR3 is CASSPRQARGETQYF. CDR3 nucleotide sequence: TGTGCCAGCTCACCTCGACAGGCCAGGGGGGAGACCCAGTACTTC.

This clonotype appeared a few times. The rearrangement joins TRBV7-9 to TRBJ2-3; D ambiguous. Trimming removed 2 bases at V and 2 bases at J, with 11 bases between. Germline V CDR1 and CDR2: SEHNR, FQNEAQ (reference sequence). CDR3 length: 15 amino acids. The CDR3, as DNA: TGTGCCAGCAGCTTATGGTCAGGAAACACAGATACGCAGTATTTT. Protein sequence: CASSLWSGNTDTQYF.

The rearrangement uses TRBV4-2 and TRBJ2-5, with TRBD1 as a possible D gene (6 bases). The CDR3 totals 13 residues. Germline V gene sequence: CDR1 LGHNA, CDR2 YNFKEQ. Trimming stripped 4 bases from V and 9 bases from J, with 15 bases between. DNA for the CDR3: TGTGCCAGCAGCCGGGACACCGGTCGAGCCCAGTACTTC. This encodes CASSRDTGRAQYF.

This clonotype was detected only a few times. The chain uses TRBV15 and TRBJ2-4, with 10 bases lining up with TRBD2. V lost 0 bases to trimming and J lost 2 bases; unmatched junction nucleotides: 10. Per the germline V gene, CDR1 is LNHNV and CDR2 is YYDKDF (reference sequence). The CDR3 consists of 19 residues. The CDR3 region is CATSREYAGTSDPKNIQYF. CDR3 nucleotides: TGTGCCACCAGCAGAGAATACGCCGGGACTAGCGATCCCAAAAACATTCAGTACTTC.

This chain links TRBV29-1 with TRBJ1-4; D is perhaps TRBD1 (6 bases). Germline CDR1 is SQVTM and CDR2 is ANQGSEA. Trimming cost V 4 bases and J 3 bases, with 15 bases left between them. The CDR3 loop spans 15 amino acids. CDR3 loop: CSVGGGQGPNEKLFF. The CDR3 coding sequence is TGCAGCGTTGGGGGAGGCCAGGGGCCTAATGAAAAACTGTTTTTT. Filled out from reference TRBV29-1 and TRBJ1-4, the complete variable domain reads SAVISQKPSRDICQRGTSLTIQCQVDSQVTMMFWYRQQPGQSLTLIATANQGSEATYESGFVIDKFPISRPNLTFSTLTVSNMSPEDSSIYLCSVGGGQGPNEKLFFGSGTQLSVL.

This clonotype has at least ten counts. The V and J genes are TRBV29-1 and TRBJ1-1; tentatively, D is TRBD1 (5 bases). Germline loops: CDR1 SQVTM, CDR2 ANQGSEA. Trimming took off 6 bases at V and 3 bases at J, with 11 bases between the two ends. The CDR3 totals 12 residues. The CDR3 reads CSVGRVDTEAFF. CDR3 in DNA: TGCAGCGTGGGGCGTGTAGACACTGAAGCTTTCTTT. The full variable domain, completed using reference TRBV29-1 and TRBJ1-1, is SAVISQKPSRDICQRGTSLTIQCQVDSQVTMMFWYRQQPGQSLTLIATANQGSEATYESGFVIDKFPISRPNLTFSTLTVSNMSPEDSSIYLCSVGRVDTEAFFGQGTRLTVV.

The V and J genes are TRBV28 and TRBJ2-7, with 8 bases identical to TRBD1. Germline assignment: CDR1 MDHEN and CDR2 SYDVKM. The CDR3 contains 16 residues. Unmatched junction bases numbered 12, after V lost 5 bases and J lost 3 bases. CDR3 in DNA: TGTGCCAGCAGTCAAGACAGGGGCCAGAAGATCTACGAGCAGTACTTC. Amino acids: CASSQDRGQKIYEQYF. The variable domain in full, completed from reference TRBV28 and TRBJ2-7, reads DVKVTQSSRYLVKRTGEKVFLECVQDMDHENMFWYRQDPGLGLRLIYFSYDVKMKEKGDIPEGYSVSREKKERFSLILESASTNQTSMYLCASSQDRGQKIYEQYFGPGTRLTVT.

The V and J genes are TRBV12-3 or TRBV12-4 and TRBJ1-1; unclear D gene. The CDR3 spans 13 residues. The germline V and J ends were trimmed by 1 base and 2 bases, with 5 bases remaining between them. The CDR3 DNA reads TGTGCCAGCAGTTTAGAACACAACACTGAAGCTTTCTTT. Protein product: CASSLEHNTEAFF.

For this clonotype: A read error is possible here, since a much larger clone lies one base away. The chain is built from TRBV4-2 and TRBJ1-5, with D perhaps matching TRBD1 (6 bases). CDR3 length: 15 amino acids. Germline V gene sequence: CDR1 LGHNA, CDR2 YNFKEQ. CDR3 nucleotide sequence: TGTACCAGCAGCCAACTTGGGCAGGGGAATCAGCCCCAGCATTTT. Its translation is CTSSQLGQGNQPQHF.

This clonotype has more than one count but fewer than ten. This chain connects TRBV7-9 to TRBJ2-3; D possibly corresponds to TRBD1 (5 bases). CDR3 length: 13 amino acids. The ends were cut back, 1 base at V and 5 bases at J, with 7 bases in the middle. Germline assignment: CDR1 SEHNR and CDR2 FQNEAQ (reference sequence). The CDR3 sequence: CASSLGTQDTQYF. CDR3 bases: TGTGCCAGCAGCTTAGGGACACAAGATACGCAGTATTTT.

This rearrangement joins TRBV4-2 to TRBJ2-1; perhaps TRBD2 as D (6 bases). Between the trimmed V and J ends, which lost 2 bases and 10 bases, there was a span of 12 bases. CDR1 and CDR2 from the germline V gene are LGHNA and YNFKEQ. The CDR3 has 13 residues. The CDR3 DNA is TGTGCCAGCAGCCAACGTCACGGGGGAGAGCAGTTCTTC. It specifies CASSQRHGGEQFF.

This clonotype was seen only a few times. The CDR3 loop is CASSGLGREQYF. The CDR3 nucleotides are TGTGCCAGCAGTGGGCTCGGACGGGAGCAGTACTTC. The chain combines TRBV28 with TRBJ2-7; D gene ambiguous. The germline CDR1 and CDR2 sequences are MDHEN and SYDVKM. This CDR3 region has 12 residues. Trimming removed 5 bases from V and 7 bases from J, with 12 bases in between.

At least ten counts were recorded for this clonotype. The chain links TRBV5-1 to TRBJ1-4, with unresolved D. This CDR3 comprises 12 residues. Germline loops: CDR1 SGHRS, CDR2 YFSETQ. Trimming took 0 bases from V and 4 from J, leaving 1 base between them. CDR3 in amino acids: CASSLDNEKLFF. DNA for the CDR3: TGCGCCAGCAGCTTGGATAATGAAAAACTGTTTTTT.

This clonotype has a count of ten or more. The V call is TRBV24-1, the J call TRBJ2-7, with D tentatively TRBD2 (6 bases). Germline CDR1 KGHDR, CDR2 SFDVKD. V gave up 3 bases and J gave up 1 base, with 15 bases separating them. The CDR3 totals 16 residues. CDR3 loop: CATSDPNSGGSYEQYF. The DNA for the CDR3 is TGTGCCACCAGTGATCCTAATAGCGGAGGGTCCTACGAGCAGTACTTC.

This clonotype was recorded at least ten times. The chain couples TRBV20-1 to TRBJ2-3, with D possibly being TRBD1 (5 bases). The CDR3 sequence is 15 residues long. Trimming removed 4 bases at V and 2 bases at J, with 16 bases between. Germline CDR1 is DFQATT and CDR2 is SNEGSKA (reference sequence). The CDR3 DNA sequence: TGCAGTGCTAAAGCCCACCAGGGATACACAGATACGCAGTATTTT. It is translated as CSAKAHQGYTDTQYF.

This clonotype was detected ten times or more. V gene TRBV7-8 combines with J gene TRBJ2-7, with TRBD1 as a possible D gene (6 bases). CDR1 SGHVS and CDR2 FQNEAQ come from the germline V gene. V was trimmed by 4 bases and J by 3 bases, leaving 10 bases between them. The CDR3 has 13 residues. The CDR3 DNA is TGTGCCAGCAGCTCCAGAGGGGGCTACGAGCAGTACTTC. Translating gives CASSSRGGYEQYF.

In this sample, this clonotype turned up a few times. The chain couples TRBV4-2 to TRBJ2-1; D is unresolved. Germline values: CDR1 LGHNA, CDR2 YNFKEQ. V was shortened by 0 bases and J by 6 bases, with 9 bases between the two germline ends. The CDR3 has 14 residues. The CDR3 nucleotides read TGTGCCAGCAGCCAAGATTGGGGTGGCAATGAGCAGTTCTTC. This sequence encodes CASSQDWGGNEQFF.